This TCR beta chain derives from a study of T-cell memory formation after mild COVID-19. J lost 2 bases, V lost 4 bases, and 4 bases had no gene match. This CDR3 contains 14 residues. Germline CDR1 is SGHRS and CDR2 is YFSETQ. TCRdb processed the 5' RACE reads anew with MiXCR; each CDR3 protein has one entry. There are 250,000 to 350,000 distinct CDR3 sequences in the sample; just under 20% occur only once, and over 20% lies in the top ten. V and J are TRBV5-1 and TRBJ2-3; 7 bases map to TRBD2. This clonotype was obtained from a man aged 18 to 29 who had mild COVID-19 (a few samples of this study predate the infection). Cell type and time point are not known. The sequenced material came from PBMCs or a T cell subset sorted from them (not recorded which). DNA of the CDR3: TGCGCCAGCAGCGAGGGACTAACCACAGATACGCAGTATTTT. Its protein product is CASSEGLTTDTQYF.